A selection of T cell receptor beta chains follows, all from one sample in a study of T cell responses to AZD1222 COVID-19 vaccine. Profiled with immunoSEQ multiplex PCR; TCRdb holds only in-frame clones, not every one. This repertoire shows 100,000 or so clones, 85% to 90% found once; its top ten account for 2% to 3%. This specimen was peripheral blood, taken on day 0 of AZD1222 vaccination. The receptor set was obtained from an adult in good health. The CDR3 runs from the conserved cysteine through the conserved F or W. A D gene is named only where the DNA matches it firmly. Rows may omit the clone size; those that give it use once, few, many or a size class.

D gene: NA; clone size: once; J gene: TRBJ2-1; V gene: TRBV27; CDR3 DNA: TGTGCCAGCAGTTTAGTACTGCGGGGCACGAATGAGCAGTTCTTC; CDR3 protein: CASSLVLRGTNEQFF
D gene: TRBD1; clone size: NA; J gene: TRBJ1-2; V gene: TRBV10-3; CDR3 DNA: TGTGCCATCAGTGAGTATGGACAGGGCCGAGAAGGCTACACCTTC; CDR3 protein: CAISEYGQGREGYTF
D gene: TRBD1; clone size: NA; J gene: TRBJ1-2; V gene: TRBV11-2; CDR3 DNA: TGTGCCAGCAGCTCACGGACAGGGAACTATGGCTACACCTTC; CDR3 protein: CASSSRTGNYGYTF
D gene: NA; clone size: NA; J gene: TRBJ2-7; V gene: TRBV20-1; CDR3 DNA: TGCAGTGCTAGTGGTAGCCCCAAGGACGAGCAGTACTTC; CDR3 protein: CSASGSPKDEQYF
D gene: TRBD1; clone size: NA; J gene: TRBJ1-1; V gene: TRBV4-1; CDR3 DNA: TGCGCCAGCAGCCAGCTTCCCGGGACAGCTGAAGCTTTCTTT; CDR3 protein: CASSQLPGTAEAFF
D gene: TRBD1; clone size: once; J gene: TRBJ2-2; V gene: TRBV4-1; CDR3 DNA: TGCGCCAGCAGCGGACAACAGGGGGGAACCGGGGAGCTGTTTTTT; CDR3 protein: CASSGQQGGTGELFF
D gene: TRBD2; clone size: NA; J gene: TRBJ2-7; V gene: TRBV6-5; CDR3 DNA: TGTGCCAGCAGTATCGGACGGGGGGACTACGAGCAGTACTTC; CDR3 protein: CASSIGRGDYEQYF
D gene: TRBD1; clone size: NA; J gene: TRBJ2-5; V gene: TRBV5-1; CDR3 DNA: TGCGCCAGCAGCTCGGGACAGAGAGAGACCCAGTACTTC; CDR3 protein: CASSSGQRETQYF
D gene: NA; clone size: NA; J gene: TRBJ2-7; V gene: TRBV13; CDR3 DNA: TGTGCCAGCAGCGCTAGGATCTCCAACTCCTACGAGCAGTACTTC; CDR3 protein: CASSARISNSYEQYF
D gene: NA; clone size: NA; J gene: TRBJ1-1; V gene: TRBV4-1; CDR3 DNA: TGCGCCAGCAGCCAAGGGACAGTGAACACTGAAGCTTTCTTT; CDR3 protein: CASSQGTVNTEAFF
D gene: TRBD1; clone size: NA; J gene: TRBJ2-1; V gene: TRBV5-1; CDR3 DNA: TGCGCCAGCAGCTTGGCACAGGGGCTTCTCAATGAGCAGTTCTTC; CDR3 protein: CASSLAQGLLNEQFF
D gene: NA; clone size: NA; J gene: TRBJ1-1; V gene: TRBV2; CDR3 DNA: TGTGCCAGCAGCCCACAGGGCCCGGGTACTGAAGCTTTCTTT; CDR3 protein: CASSPQGPGTEAFF
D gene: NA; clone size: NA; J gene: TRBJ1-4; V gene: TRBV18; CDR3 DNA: TGTGCCAGCTCACCGGGAGGGCCTGCAACTAATGAAAAACTGTTTTTT; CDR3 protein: CASSPGGPATNEKLFF
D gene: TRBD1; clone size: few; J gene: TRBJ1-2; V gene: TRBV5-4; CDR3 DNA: TGTGCCAGCAGCCCGGGACAGGGTGTGTTGCGGGCCGGCTACACCTTC; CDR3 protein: CASSPGQGVLRAGYTF
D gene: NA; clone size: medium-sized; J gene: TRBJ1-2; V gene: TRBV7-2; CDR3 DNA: TGTGCCAGCAGCTTAGTTTTGGGGAGCCGCTATGGCTACACCTTC; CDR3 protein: CASSLVLGSRYGYTF
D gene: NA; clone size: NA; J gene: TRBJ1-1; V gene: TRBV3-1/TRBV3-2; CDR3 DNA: TGTGCCAGCAGCTTCACCCAGGGGAACACTGAAGCTTTCTTT; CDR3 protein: CASSFTQGNTEAFF
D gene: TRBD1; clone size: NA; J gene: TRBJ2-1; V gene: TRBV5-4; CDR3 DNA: TGTGCCAGCAGCTTGGAGCACAGGGGGTTGGATGAGCAGTTCTTC; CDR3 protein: CASSLEHRGLDEQFF
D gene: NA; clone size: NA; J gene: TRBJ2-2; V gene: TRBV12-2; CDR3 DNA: NA; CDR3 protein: CASRLYRCPLVRARYRTGELFF
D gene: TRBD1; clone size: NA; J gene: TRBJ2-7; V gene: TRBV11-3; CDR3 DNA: TGTGCCAGCAGCTCCCTCCTAGGACAGGGCCTGGAGCAGTACTTC; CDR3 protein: CASSSLLGQGLEQYF
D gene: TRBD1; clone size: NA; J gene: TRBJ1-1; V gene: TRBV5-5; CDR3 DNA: TGTGCCAGCAGCTTGTCCTTACGGGGGACAGACCTGAACACTGAAGCTTTCTTT; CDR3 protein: CASSLSLRGTDLNTEAFF
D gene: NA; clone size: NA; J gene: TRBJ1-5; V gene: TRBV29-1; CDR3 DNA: TGCAGCGTTGGGTTCGGTAGCAATCAGCCCCAGCATTTT; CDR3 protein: CSVGFGSNQPQHF
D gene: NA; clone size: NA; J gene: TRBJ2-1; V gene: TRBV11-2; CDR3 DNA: TGTGCCAGCAGCGTATACAAAAACAATGAGCAGTTCTTC; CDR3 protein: CASSVYKNNEQFF